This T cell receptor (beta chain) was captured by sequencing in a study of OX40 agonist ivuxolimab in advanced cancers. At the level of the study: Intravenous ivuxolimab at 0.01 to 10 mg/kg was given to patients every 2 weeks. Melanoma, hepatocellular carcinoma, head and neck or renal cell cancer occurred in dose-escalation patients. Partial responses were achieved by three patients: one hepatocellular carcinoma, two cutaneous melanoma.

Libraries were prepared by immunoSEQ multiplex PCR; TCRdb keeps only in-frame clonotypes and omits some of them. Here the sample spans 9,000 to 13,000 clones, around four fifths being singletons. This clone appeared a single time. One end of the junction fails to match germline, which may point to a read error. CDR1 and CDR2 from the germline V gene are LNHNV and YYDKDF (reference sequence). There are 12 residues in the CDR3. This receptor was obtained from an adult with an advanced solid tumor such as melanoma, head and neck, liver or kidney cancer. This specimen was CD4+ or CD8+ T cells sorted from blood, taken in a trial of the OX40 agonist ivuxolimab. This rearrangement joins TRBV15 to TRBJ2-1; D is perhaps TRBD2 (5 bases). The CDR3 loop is CATSRDRTPEVF. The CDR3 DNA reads TGTGCCACCAGCAGAGATCGGACTCCGGAGGTCTTC.